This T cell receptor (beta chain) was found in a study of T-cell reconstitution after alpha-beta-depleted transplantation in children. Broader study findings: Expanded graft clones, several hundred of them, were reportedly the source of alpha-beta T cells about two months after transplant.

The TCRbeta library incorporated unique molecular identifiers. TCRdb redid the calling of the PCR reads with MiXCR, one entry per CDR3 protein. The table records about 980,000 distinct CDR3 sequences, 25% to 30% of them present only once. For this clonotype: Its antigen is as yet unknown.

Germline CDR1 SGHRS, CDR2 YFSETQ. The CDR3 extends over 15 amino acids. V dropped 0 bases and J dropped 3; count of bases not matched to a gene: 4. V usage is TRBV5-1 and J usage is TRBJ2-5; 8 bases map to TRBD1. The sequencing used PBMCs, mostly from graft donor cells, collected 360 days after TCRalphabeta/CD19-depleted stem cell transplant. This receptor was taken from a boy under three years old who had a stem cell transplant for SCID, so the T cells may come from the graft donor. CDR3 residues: CASSLAGQGKETQYF. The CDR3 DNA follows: TGCGCCAGCAGCTTGGCAGGACAGGGTAAAGAGACCCAGTACTTC.